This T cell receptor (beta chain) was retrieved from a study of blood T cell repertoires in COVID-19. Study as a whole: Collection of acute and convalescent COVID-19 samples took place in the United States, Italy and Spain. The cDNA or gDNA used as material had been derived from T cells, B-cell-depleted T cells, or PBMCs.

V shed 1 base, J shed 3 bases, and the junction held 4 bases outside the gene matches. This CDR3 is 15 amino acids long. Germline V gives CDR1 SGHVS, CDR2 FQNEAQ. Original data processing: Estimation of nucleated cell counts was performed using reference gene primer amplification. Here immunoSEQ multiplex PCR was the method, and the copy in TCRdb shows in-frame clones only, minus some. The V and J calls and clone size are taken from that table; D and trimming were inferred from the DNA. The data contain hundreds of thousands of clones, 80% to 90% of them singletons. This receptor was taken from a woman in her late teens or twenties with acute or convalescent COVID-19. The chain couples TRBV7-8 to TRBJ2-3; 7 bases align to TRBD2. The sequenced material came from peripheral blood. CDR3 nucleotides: TGTGCCAGCAGCTTAGGGGAGGGTGGGACAGATACGCAGTATTTT. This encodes CASSLGEGGTDTQYF.